The TCR beta chain under discussion was sequenced for a study of T-cell memory formation after mild COVID-19 listed by TCRdb under 2021. Broadly, across the study: TCR sequence clusters from the two donors were largely donor specific. Longitudinal TCRalpha and TCRbeta repertoire sequencing tracked T-cell clones expanding and contracting after mild COVID-19 in a couple of donors. The cohort comprised two young, previously healthy adult volunteers, one female and one male. Overall study results and their limits: The second-wave clones that peaked on day 37 were not confirmed to be SARS-CoV-2 specific. Contracting CD4+ clones were found mainly in CM and EM memory subsets, while CD8+ clones were enriched in EMRA. Some responding clones were detected in pre-infection memory, which suggested that pre-existing cross-reactive memory T cells had joined the SARS-CoV-2 response. Balanced CD4/CD8 phenotypes were observed for clones contracting from day 15 to 85, whereas a bias towards CD4+ was observed for a second wave of clones expanding from day 15 to 37. The study covered only two mild cases, and larger cohorts including severe cases with pre-infection samples were considered necessary.

A distance of 12 bases separates the germline ends of V and J, which lose 4 bases and 3 bases respectively. CDR1 and CDR2 (MNHEY, SVGAGI) derive from the germline V gene. The CDR3 contains 14 residues, cysteine and phenylalanine counted. Just CDR3 DNA is preserved here, 42 bases in frame from base 1. PBMCs were isolated by Ficoll-Paque density gradient centrifugation. This clonotype was observed many times. Its antigen remains undetermined. It has no much larger one-base neighbor in the sample; base qualities were not kept. The sequencer listed for this sample is Illumina NovaSeq 6000. TCRalpha and TCRbeta cDNA libraries were constructed by 5'RACE with constant-segment primers, with sample barcodes and unique molecular identifiers being introduced. RNA was extracted from every sample with Trizol reagent. Libraries were amplified in two PCR steps, with a second sample barcode and Illumina TruSeq adapters added in the second step. Sequencing of the libraries was done on an Illumina NovaSeq, producing 2 x 150 bp paired-end reads. Per the source publication's procedure: The reads were demultiplexed and collapsed into UMI-guided consensus sequences using migec v1.2.7. Using mixcr v2.1.11, UMI consensuses were aligned to TRA and TRB V and J templates and then assembled into clonotypes. A clonotype was counted as expanded or contracted only if both edgeR and NoisET called the change significant, with noise models trained on biological replicates. edgeR calls used a false discovery rate-adjusted p below 0.01 and a log2 fold-change threshold of 1. PCA with hierarchical clustering of max-normalized trajectories of the 1000 most abundant clonotypes was used as exploratory dynamics analysis. Each responding clone was given a CD4 or CD8 phenotype based on the CD4+ and CD8+ repertoires, which had been sequenced separately. The public reads were run again by TCRdb, first through fastp at Q25 and then through MiXCR, and only productive beta chains were kept. One record per CDR3 amino acid sequence lists the most common genes and DNA. The V and J calls come from TCRdb's annotation, not from the publication. The sample table holds 250,000 to 400,000 distinct CDR3 sequences, of which approximately 14% were seen once. 21% of the sample is held by the ten biggest clonotypes.

The chain is assembled from TRBV6-5 and TRBJ2-5, and possibly TRBD2, on 5 matching bases. The sequence was obtained from a man aged 18 to 30 who had mild COVID-19 (a few samples of this study predate the infection). The sample titles of this study are shuffled in the database, so cell type and time point are left out; the donor was told from shared clones. The sequenced sample was PBMCs or a T cell subset sorted from them (not recorded which). The nucleotide sequence is TGTGCCAGCAGTTGGAGGTGGGGAAAAGAGACCCAGTACTTC. Its coded protein is CASSWRWGKETQYF.